This T cell receptor beta chain was documented in a study of cytomegalovirus exposure and HLA in healthy donors. Findings and limits, study-wide: Sequencing depth across donors, presence/absence analyses assumed, was roughly uniform. From TCR beta sequences, most subjects' HLA-A and HLA-B alleles were reportedly predicted accurately. A later analysis, which compared TCR beta chains of equal frequency, found the HLA-associated ones more clonally expanded.

V shed 2 bases, J shed 4 bases, and the junction held 5 bases outside the gene matches. The CDR3 has 17 amino acids. The germline V gene has CDR1 KGHSH and CDR2 LQKENI. Though probably carrying unrecorded immune exposures, donors were nominally healthy at sampling. The PCR had 60 Vbeta and 13 Jbeta primers. The protocol was immunoSEQ multiplex PCR, while the TCRdb copy is restricted to in-frame clones and leaves out a portion. The profile shows about 250,000 clones, roughly 80% of them singletons. A remark on this clone: Its target is not known.

The TCR was taken from a girl aged 2-10 years in good health and CMV-seronegative. The genes are TRBV18 and TRBJ2-7, with TRBD2 matching over 16 bases. Material: PBMCs. The CDR3 DNA follows: TGTGCCAGCTCACCAGGGACTAGCGGGAGGGATTATTACGAGCAGTACTTC. Amino acid sequence: CASSPGTSGRDYYEQYF.